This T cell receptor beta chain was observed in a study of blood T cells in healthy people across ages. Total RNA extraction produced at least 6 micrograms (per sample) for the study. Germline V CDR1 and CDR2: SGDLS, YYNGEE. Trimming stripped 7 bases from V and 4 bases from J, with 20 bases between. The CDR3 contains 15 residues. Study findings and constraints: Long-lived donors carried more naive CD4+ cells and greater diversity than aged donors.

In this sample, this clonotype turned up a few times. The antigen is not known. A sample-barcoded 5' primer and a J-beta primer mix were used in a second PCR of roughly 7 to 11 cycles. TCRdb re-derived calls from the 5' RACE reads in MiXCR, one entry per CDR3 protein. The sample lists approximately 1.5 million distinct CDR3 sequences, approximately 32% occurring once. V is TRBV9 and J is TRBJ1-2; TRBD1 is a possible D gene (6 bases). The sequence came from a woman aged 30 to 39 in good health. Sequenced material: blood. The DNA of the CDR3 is TGTGCCAGCGGCGAAAACGGACAGCAGCCCTATGGCTACACCTTC. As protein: CASGENGQQPYGYTF. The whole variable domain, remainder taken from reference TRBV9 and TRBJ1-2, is DSGVTQTPKHLITATGQRVTLRCSPRSGDLSVYWYQQSLDQGLQFLIQYYNGEERAKGNILERFSAQQFPDLHSELNLSSLELGDSALYFCASGENGQQPYGYTFGSGTRLTVV.